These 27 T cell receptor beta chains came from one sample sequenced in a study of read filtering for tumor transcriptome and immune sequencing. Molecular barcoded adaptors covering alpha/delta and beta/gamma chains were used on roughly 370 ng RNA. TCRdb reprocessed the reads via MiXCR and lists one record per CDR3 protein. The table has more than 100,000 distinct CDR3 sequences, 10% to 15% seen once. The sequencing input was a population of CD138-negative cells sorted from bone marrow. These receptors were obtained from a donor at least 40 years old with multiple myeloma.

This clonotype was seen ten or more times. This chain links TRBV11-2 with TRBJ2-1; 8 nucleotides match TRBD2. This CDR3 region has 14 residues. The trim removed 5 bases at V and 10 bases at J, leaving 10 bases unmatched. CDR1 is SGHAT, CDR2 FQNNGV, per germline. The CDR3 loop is CASSPPLADIEQFF. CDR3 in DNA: TGTGCCAGCAGCCCGCCACTAGCGGACATAGAGCAGTTCTTC. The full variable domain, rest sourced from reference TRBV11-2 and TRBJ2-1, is EAGVAQSPRYKIIEKRQSVAFWCNPISGHATLYWYQQILGQGPKLLIQFQNNGVVDDSQLPKDRFSAERLKGVDSTLKIQPAKLEDSAVYLCASSPPLADIEQFFGPGTRLTVL.

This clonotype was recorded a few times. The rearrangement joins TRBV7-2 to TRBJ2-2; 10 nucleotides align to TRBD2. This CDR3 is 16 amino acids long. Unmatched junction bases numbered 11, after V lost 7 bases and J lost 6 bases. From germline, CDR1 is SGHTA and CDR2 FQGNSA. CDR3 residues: CASTFDPSGSSGELFF. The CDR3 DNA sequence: TGTGCCAGCACCTTCGATCCTAGCGGGAGTTCCGGGGAGCTGTTTTTT. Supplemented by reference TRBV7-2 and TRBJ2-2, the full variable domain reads GAGVSQSPSNKVTEKGKDVELRCDPISGHTALYWYRQSLGQGLEFLIYFQGNSAPDKSGLPSDRFSAERTGGSVSTLTIQRTQQEDSAVYLCASTFDPSGSSGELFFGEGSRLTVL.

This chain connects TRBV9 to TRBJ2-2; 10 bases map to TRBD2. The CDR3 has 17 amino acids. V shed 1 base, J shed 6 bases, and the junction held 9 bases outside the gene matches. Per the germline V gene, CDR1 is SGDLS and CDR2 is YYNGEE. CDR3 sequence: CASSVPGSGGASGELFF. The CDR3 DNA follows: TGTGCCAGCAGCGTACCGGGGAGCGGGGGGGCCTCCGGGGAGCTGTTTTTT.

The CDR3 reads CASSLSSPRELFF. Written as DNA, the CDR3 is TGTGCCAGCAGTTTAAGCTCTCCCCGGGAGCTGTTTTTT. The chain links TRBV28 to TRBJ2-2; D ambiguous. Germline V gene data show CDR1 as MDHEN and CDR2 as SYDVKM. The CDR3 is 13 residues long. The germline V and J ends were trimmed by 2 bases and 9 bases, with 10 bases remaining between them. Variable domain in full (rest from reference TRBV28 and TRBJ2-2): DVKVTQSSRYLVKRTGEKVFLECVQDMDHENMFWYRQDPGLGLRLIYFSYDVKMKEKGDIPEGYSVSREKKERFSLILESASTNQTSMYLCASSLSSPRELFFGEGSRLTVL.

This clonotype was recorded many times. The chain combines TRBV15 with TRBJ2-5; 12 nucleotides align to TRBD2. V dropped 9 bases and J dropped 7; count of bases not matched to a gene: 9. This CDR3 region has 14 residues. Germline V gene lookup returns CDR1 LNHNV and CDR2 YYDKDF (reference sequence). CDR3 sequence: CATRGLAGSGTQYF. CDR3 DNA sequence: TGTGCCACGCGAGGACTAGCGGGGTCCGGGACCCAGTACTTC.

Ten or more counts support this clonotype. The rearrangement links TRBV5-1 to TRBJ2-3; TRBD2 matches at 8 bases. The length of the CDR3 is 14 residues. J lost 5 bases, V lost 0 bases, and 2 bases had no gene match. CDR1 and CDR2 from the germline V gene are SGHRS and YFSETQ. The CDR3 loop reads CASSLERGRDTQYF. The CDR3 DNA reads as TGCGCCAGCAGCTTGGAGCGGGGGCGAGATACGCAGTATTTT.

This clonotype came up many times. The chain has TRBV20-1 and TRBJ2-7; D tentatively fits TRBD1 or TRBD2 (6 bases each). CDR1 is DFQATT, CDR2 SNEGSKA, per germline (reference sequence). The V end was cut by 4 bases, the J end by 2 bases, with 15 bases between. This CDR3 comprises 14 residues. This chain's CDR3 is CSANLGGRAYEQYF. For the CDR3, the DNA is TGCAGTGCTAACTTGGGGGGCCGGGCCTACGAGCAGTACTTC.

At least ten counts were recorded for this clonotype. Here the CDR3 reads CASSISTGGRDTQYF. As DNA, the CDR3 is TGTGCCAGCAGTATCTCGACAGGGGGCAGGGATACGCAGTATTTT. The chain joins TRBV6-5 to TRBJ2-3; TRBD1 matches 10 bases. This CDR3 contains 15 residues. CDR1 MNHEY and CDR2 SVGAGI come from the germline V gene. The junction had 8 bases not matched to a gene; V was cut back by 5 bases and J by 6 bases.

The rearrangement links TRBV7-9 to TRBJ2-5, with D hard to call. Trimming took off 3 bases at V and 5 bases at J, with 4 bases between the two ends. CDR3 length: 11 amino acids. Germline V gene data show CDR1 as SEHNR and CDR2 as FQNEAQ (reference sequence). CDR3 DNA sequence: TGTGCCAGCAGCTTTTTTGAGACCCAGTACTTC. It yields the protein CASSFFETQYF.

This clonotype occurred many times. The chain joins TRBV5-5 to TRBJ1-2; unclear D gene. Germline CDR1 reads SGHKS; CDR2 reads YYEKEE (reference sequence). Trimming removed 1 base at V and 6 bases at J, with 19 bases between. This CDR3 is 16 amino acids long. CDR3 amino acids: CASSLTWSQPIHGYTF. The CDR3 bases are TGTGCCAGCAGCTTGACTTGGTCACAACCTATACATGGCTACACCTTC.

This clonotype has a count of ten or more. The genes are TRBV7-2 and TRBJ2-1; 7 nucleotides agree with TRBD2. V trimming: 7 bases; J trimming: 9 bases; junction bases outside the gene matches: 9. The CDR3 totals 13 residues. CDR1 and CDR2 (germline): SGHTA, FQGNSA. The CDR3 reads CASTSPASGEQFF. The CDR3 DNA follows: TGTGCCAGCACCTCCCCCGCTAGCGGTGAGCAGTTCTTC.

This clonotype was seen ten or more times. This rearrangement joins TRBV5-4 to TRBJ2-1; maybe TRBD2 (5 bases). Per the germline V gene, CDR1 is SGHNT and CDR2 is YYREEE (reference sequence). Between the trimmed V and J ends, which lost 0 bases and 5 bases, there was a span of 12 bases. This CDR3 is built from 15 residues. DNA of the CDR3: TGTGCCAGCAGCTTGGTGCCGCACGGGGACAATGAGCAGTTCTTC. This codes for CASSLVPHGDNEQFF.

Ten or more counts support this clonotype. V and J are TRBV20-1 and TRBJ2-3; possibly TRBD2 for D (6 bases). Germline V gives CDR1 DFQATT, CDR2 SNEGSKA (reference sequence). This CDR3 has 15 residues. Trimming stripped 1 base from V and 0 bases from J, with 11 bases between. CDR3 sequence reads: CSARVPSGSTDTQYF. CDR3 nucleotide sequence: TGCAGTGCTAGAGTCCCCAGCGGGAGCACAGATACGCAGTATTTT.

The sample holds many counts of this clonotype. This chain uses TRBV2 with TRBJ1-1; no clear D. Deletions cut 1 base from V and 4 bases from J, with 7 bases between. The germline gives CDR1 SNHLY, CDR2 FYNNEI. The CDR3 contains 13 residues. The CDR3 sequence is CASSEESGTEAFF. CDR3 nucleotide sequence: TGTGCCAGCAGTGAAGAAAGCGGCACTGAAGCTTTCTTT. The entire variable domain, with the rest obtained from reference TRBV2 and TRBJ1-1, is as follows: EPEVTQTPSHQVTQMGQEVILRCVPISNHLYFYWYRQILGQKVEFLVSFYNNEISEKSEIFDDQFSVERPDGSNFTLKIRSTKLEDSAMYFCASSEESGTEAFFGQGTRLTVV.

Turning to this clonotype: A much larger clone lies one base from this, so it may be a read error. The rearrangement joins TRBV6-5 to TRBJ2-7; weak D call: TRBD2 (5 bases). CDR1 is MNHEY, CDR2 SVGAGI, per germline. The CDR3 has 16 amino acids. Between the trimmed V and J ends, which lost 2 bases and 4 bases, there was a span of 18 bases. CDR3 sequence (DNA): TGTGCCAGCAGTTACACGTATCCGAGGGCGGGTTACGAGCAGTACTTC. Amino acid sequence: CASSYTYPRAGYEQYF.

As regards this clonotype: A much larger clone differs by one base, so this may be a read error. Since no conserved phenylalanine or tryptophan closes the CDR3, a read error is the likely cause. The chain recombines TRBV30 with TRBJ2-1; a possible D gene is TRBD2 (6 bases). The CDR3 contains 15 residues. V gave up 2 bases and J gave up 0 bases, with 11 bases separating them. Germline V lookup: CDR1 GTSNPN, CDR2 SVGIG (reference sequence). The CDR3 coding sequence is TGTGCCTGGAGTCCAGGGCGGGGCTCCTACAATGAGCAGTTCCTC. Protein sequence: CAWSPGRGSYNEQFL.

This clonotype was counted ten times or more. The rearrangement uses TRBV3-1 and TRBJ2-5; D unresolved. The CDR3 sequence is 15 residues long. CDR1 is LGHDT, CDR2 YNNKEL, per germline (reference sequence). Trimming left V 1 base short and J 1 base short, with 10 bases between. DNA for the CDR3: TGTGCCAGCAGCCAAGGGCGCGGATTCCAAGAGACCCAGTACTTC. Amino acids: CASSQGRGFQETQYF.

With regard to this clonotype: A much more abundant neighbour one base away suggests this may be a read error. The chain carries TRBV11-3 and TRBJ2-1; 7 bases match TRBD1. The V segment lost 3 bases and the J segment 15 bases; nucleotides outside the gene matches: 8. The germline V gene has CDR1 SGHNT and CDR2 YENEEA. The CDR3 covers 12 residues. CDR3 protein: CASSFTGQVPFF. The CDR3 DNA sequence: TGTGCCAGCAGCTTTACCGGACAGGTTCCGTTCTTC. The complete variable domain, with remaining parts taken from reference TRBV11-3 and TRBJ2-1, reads EAGVVQSPRYKIIEKKQPVAFWCNPISGHNTLYWYLQNLGQGPELLIRYENEEAVDDSQLPKDRFSAERLKGVDSTLKIQPAELGDSAVYLCASSFTGQVPFFGPGTRLTVL.

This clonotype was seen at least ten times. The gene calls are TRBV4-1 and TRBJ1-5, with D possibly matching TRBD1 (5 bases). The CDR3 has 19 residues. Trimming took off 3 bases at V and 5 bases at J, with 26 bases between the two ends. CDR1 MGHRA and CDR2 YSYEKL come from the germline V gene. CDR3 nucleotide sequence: TGCGCCAGCAGCCAGTCGCCAGGGATGGGATCCTATGCTTATCAGCCCCAGCATTTT. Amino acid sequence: CASSQSPGMGSYAYQPQHF.

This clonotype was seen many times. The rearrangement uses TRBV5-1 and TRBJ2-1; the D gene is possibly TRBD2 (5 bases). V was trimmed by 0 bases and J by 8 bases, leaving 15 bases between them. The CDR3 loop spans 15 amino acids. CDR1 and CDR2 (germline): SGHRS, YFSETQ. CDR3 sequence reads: CASSLASLEVYEQFF. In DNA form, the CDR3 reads TGCGCCAGCAGCTTGGCGAGCTTGGAGGTTTATGAGCAGTTCTTC.

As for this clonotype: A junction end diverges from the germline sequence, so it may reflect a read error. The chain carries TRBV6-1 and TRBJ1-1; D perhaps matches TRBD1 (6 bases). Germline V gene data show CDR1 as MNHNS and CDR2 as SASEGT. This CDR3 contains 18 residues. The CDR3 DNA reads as TGTGCCGGCAGTCCGTCCCCCGAATTACAGGGTTGGCACACTGAAGCTTTCTTT. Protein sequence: CAGSPSPELQGWHTEAFF.

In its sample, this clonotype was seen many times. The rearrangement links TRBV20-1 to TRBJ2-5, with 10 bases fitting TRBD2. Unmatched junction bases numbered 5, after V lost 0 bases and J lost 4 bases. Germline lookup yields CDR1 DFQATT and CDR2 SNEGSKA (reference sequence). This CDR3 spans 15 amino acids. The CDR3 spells CSARDPSGGAETQYF. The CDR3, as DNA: TGCAGTGCTAGAGACCCTAGCGGGGGAGCAGAGACCCAGTACTTC.

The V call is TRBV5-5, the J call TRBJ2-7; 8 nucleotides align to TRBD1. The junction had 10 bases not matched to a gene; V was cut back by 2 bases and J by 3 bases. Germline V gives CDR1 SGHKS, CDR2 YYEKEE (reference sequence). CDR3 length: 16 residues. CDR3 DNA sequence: TGTGCCAGCAGCTTTAACTACCCGGGACAGGACTACGAGCAGTACTTC. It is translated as CASSFNYPGQDYEQYF.

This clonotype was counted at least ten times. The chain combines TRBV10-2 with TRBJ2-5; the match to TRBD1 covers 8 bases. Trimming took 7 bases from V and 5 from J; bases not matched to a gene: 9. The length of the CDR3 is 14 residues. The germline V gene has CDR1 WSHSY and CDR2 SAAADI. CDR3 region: CASTQTGVAETQYF. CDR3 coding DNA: TGCGCCAGCACCCAGACAGGGGTTGCCGAGACCCAGTACTTC.

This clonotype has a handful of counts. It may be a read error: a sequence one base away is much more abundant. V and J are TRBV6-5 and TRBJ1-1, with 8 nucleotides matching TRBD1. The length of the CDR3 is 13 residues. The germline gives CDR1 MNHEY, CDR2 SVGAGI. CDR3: CASSRGLGTDAFF. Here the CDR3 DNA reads TGTGCCAGCAGCAGGGGGCTCGGCACTGATGCTTTCTTT.

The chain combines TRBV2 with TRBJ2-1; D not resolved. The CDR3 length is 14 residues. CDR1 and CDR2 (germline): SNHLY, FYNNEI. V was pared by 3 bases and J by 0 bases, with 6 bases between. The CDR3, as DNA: TGTGCCAGCAGTGACCAAAGCTCCTACAATGAGCAGTTCTTC. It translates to CASSDQSSYNEQFF.

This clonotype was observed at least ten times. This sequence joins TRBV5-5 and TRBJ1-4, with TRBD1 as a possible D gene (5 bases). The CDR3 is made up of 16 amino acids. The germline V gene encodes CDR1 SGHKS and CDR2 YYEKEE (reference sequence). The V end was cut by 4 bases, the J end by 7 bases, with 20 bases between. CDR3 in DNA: TGTGCCAGCAGCACCGGGGCTCGGAATGTTGGTGAAAAACTGTTTTTT. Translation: CASSTGARNVGEKLFF.